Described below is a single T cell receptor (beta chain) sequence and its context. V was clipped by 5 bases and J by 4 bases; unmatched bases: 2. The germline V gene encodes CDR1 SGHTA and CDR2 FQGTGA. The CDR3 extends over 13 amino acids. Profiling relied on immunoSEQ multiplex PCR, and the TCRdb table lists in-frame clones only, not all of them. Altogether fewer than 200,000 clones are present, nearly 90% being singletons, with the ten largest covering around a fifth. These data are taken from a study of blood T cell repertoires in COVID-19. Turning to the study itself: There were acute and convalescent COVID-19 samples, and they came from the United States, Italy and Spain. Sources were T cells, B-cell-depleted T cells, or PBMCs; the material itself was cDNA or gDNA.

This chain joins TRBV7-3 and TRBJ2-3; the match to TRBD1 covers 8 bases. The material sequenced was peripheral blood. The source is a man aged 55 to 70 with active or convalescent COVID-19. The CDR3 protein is CASSRTGSDTQYF. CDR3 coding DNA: TGTGCCAGCAGCCGGACAGGGTCAGATACGCAGTATTTT.